This is a list of T cell receptor beta chains from one sample in a study of blood T cell repertoires in COVID-19. The table came from immunoSEQ multiplex PCR; TCRdb's copy has only in-frame clones and leaves some out. This table holds 150,000 to 200,000 clones, roughly 86% found once. The sample was peripheral blood. Receptors originate from a woman between 50 and 59 years old with acute or convalescent COVID-19. Both conserved end residues are part of each CDR3. A D gene is named only where the DNA matches it firmly. Some rows mark clone size as missing; the rest say once, few, many or name a class of expanded clone.

clone size: -
CDR3 length: 15
D gene: TRBD2
V gene: TRBV25-1
J gene: TRBJ2-7
CDR3 protein: CASSESSGNFHEQYF
CDR3 DNA: TGTGCCAGCAGTGAATCTAGCGGGAACTTCCACGAGCAGTACTTC

clone size: -
CDR3 length: 13
D gene: -
V gene: TRBV27
J gene: TRBJ2-7
CDR3 protein: CASRWTEAYEQYF
CDR3 DNA: TGTGCCAGCCGGTGGACAGAAGCCTACGAGCAGTACTTC

clone size: -
CDR3 length: 15
D gene: -
V gene: TRBV5-1
J gene: TRBJ1-2
CDR3 protein: CASSPNTGTGYGYTF
CDR3 DNA: TGCGCCAGCAGCCCCAACACAGGGACGGGCTATGGCTACACCTTC

clone size: few
CDR3 length: 18
D gene: TRBD2
V gene: TRBV5-6
J gene: TRBJ2-1
CDR3 protein: CASSLPGSGRSSYNEQFF
CDR3 DNA: TGTGCCAGCAGCTTGCCCGGGAGCGGGAGGAGCTCCTACAATGAGCAGTTCTTC

clone size: -
CDR3 length: 14
D gene: TRBD1
V gene: TRBV30
J gene: TRBJ1-5
CDR3 protein: CAWSTTDRGQPQHF
CDR3 DNA: TGTGCCTGGAGTACCACCGACAGGGGACAGCCCCAGCATTTT

clone size: -
CDR3 length: 15
D gene: -
V gene: TRBV7-9
J gene: TRBJ1-1
CDR3 protein: CASSSGATVDTEAFF
CDR3 DNA: TGTGCCAGCAGCTCGGGAGCCACTGTGGACACTGAAGCTTTCTTT

clone size: -
CDR3 length: 14
D gene: -
V gene: TRBV18
J gene: TRBJ2-5
CDR3 protein: CASSPTRGQETQYF
CDR3 DNA: TGTGCCAGCTCACCTACCAGGGGACAAGAGACCCAGTACTTC

clone size: -
CDR3 length: 15
D gene: TRBD2
V gene: TRBV11-3
J gene: TRBJ2-1
CDR3 protein: CASSLGAGGEHEQFF
CDR3 DNA: TGTGCCAGCAGCTTAGGAGCGGGAGGGGAGCATGAGCAGTTCTTC

clone size: -
CDR3 length: 17
D gene: TRBD1
V gene: TRBV18
J gene: TRBJ1-1
CDR3 protein: CASSPVTGGIVNTEAFF
CDR3 DNA: TGTGCCAGCTCACCAGTGACAGGGGGCATCGTGAACACTGAAGCTTTCTTT

clone size: -
CDR3 length: 14
D gene: TRBD1
V gene: TRBV3-1/TRBV3-2
J gene: TRBJ1-6
CDR3 protein: CASTNRGHNSPLHF
CDR3 DNA: TGTGCCAGCACCAACAGGGGACATAATTCACCCCTCCACTTT

clone size: once
CDR3 length: 14
D gene: TRBD1
V gene: TRBV5-1
J gene: TRBJ1-5
CDR3 protein: CASSQSGGSQPQHF
CDR3 DNA: TGCGCCAGCAGTCAGTCAGGGGGCAGTCAGCCCCAGCATTTT

clone size: once
CDR3 length: 15
D gene: TRBD2
V gene: TRBV5-4
J gene: TRBJ2-3
CDR3 protein: CASSFGLVGTDTQYF
CDR3 DNA: TGTGCCAGCAGCTTCGGACTAGTAGGCACAGATACGCAGTATTTT

clone size: once
CDR3 length: 15
D gene: TRBD2
V gene: TRBV6-5
J gene: TRBJ2-1
CDR3 protein: CASSRETSGKHEQFF
CDR3 DNA: TGTGCCAGCAGTCGGGAGACTAGCGGGAAACATGAGCAGTTCTTC

clone size: -
CDR3 length: 15
D gene: -
V gene: TRBV13
J gene: TRBJ2-3
CDR3 protein: CASSFEDFSTDTQYF
CDR3 DNA: TGTGCCAGCAGCTTTGAAGACTTCAGCACAGATACGCAGTATTTT

clone size: -
CDR3 length: 15
D gene: TRBD2
V gene: TRBV9
J gene: TRBJ2-7
CDR3 protein: CASSVAGTSDYEQYF
CDR3 DNA: TGTGCCAGCAGCGTCGCCGGGACTAGCGACTACGAGCAGTACTTC

clone size: -
CDR3 length: 15
D gene: -
V gene: TRBV7-2
J gene: TRBJ1-1
CDR3 protein: CASSGRGMGLTEAFF
CDR3 DNA: TGTGCCAGCAGCGGCCGGGGGATGGGGCTCACTGAAGCTTTCTTT

clone size: -
CDR3 length: 11
D gene: -
V gene: TRBV20-1
J gene: TRBJ2-7
CDR3 protein: CSATTGYEQYF
CDR3 DNA: TGCAGTGCCACGACAGGCTACGAGCAGTACTTC

clone size: -
CDR3 length: 11
D gene: -
V gene: TRBV7-2
J gene: TRBJ2-3
CDR3 protein: CASSSSDTQYF
CDR3 DNA: TGTGCCAGCAGCTCCTCAGATACGCAGTATTTT

clone size: -
CDR3 length: 13
D gene: TRBD2
V gene: TRBV6-5
J gene: TRBJ2-5
CDR3 protein: CASSYSYLAAQYF
CDR3 DNA: TGTGCCAGCAGTTACTCGTACCTAGCGGCCCAGTACTTC

clone size: -
CDR3 length: 14
D gene: TRBD2
V gene: TRBV11-2
J gene: TRBJ2-1
CDR3 protein: CASSLGGRANEQFF
CDR3 DNA: TGTGCCAGCAGCTTAGGCGGGAGGGCCAATGAGCAGTTCTTC

clone size: -
CDR3 length: 14
D gene: -
V gene: TRBV3-1/TRBV3-2
J gene: TRBJ1-2
CDR3 protein: CASSPRSISYGYTF
CDR3 DNA: TGTGCCAGCAGCCCGCGTTCGATATCCTATGGCTACACCTTC

clone size: -
CDR3 length: 17
D gene: TRBD1
V gene: TRBV12-5
J gene: TRBJ1-6
CDR3 protein: CASGLSDRGASNSPLHF
CDR3 DNA: TGTGCTAGTGGTCTATCAGACAGGGGCGCCTCTAATTCACCCCTCCACTTT

clone size: -
CDR3 length: 14
D gene: -
V gene: TRBV7-2
J gene: TRBJ2-7
CDR3 protein: CASSLGYRVYEQYF
CDR3 DNA: TGTGCCAGCAGCTTAGGGTACCGGGTCTACGAGCAGTACTTC

clone size: -
CDR3 length: 13
D gene: -
V gene: TRBV6-5
J gene: TRBJ1-1
CDR3 protein: CASREVWATEAFF
CDR3 DNA: TGTGCCAGCCGGGAGGTATGGGCAACTGAAGCTTTCTTT

clone size: few
CDR3 length: 14
D gene: -
V gene: TRBV5-1
J gene: TRBJ1-2
CDR3 protein: CASSHRDTSGGYTF
CDR3 DNA: TGCGCCAGCAGCCATAGGGATACGTCGGGAGGCTACACCTTC

clone size: once
CDR3 length: 16
D gene: TRBD1
V gene: TRBV27
J gene: TRBJ2-2
CDR3 protein: CASSTWTGANTGELFF
CDR3 DNA: TGTGCCAGCAGTACGTGGACAGGGGCGAACACCGGGGAGCTGTTTTTT

clone size: -
CDR3 length: 15
D gene: -
V gene: TRBV19
J gene: TRBJ2-2
CDR3 protein: CASSIGWRLPEELFF
CDR3 DNA: TGTGCCAGTAGTATTGGTTGGAGGCTACCGGAGGAGCTGTTTTTT

clone size: -
CDR3 length: 15
D gene: -
V gene: TRBV12-2
J gene: TRBJ1-5
CDR3 protein: CASRLGFEGCQPQHF
CDR3 DNA: TGTGCAAGTCGCTTAGGTTTCGAGGGTTGTCAGCCCCAGCATTTT

clone size: -
CDR3 length: 16
D gene: TRBD2
V gene: TRBV15
J gene: TRBJ2-7
CDR3 protein: CATSRAGGAQSYEQYF
CDR3 DNA: TGTGCCACCAGCAGGGCCGGGGGGGCACAGTCCTACGAGCAGTACTTC

clone size: -
CDR3 length: 16
D gene: -
V gene: TRBV24-1
J gene: TRBJ1-5
CDR3 protein: CATSDPVGGGNQPQHF
CDR3 DNA: TGTGCCACCAGTGACCCGGTGGGGGGGGGCAATCAGCCCCAGCATTTT

clone size: -
CDR3 length: 13
D gene: TRBD1
V gene: TRBV10-3
J gene: TRBJ2-2
CDR3 protein: CAIKRTGTGELFF
CDR3 DNA: TGTGCCATCAAAAGGACAGGGACCGGGGAGCTGTTTTTT

clone size: few
CDR3 length: 18
D gene: TRBD2
V gene: TRBV27
J gene: TRBJ2-2
CDR3 protein: CASSSWGLAAESTGELFF
CDR3 DNA: TGTGCCAGCAGTTCATGGGGACTAGCGGCGGAGAGCACCGGGGAGCTGTTTTTT

clone size: once
CDR3 length: 13
D gene: TRBD1
V gene: TRBV5-6
J gene: TRBJ1-2
CDR3 protein: CASSRTGSDGYTF
CDR3 DNA: TGTGCCAGCAGCCGGACAGGGTCCGATGGCTACACCTTC

clone size: -
CDR3 length: 12
D gene: TRBD1
V gene: TRBV6-6
J gene: TRBJ1-1
CDR3 protein: CASSYSTGDAFF
CDR3 DNA: TGTGCCAGCAGTTACTCGACAGGGGACGCTTTCTTT

clone size: once
CDR3 length: 15
D gene: -
V gene: TRBV2
J gene: TRBJ1-5
CDR3 protein: CASSDPRGGNQPQHF
CDR3 DNA: TGTGCCAGCAGTGACCCCCGGGGTGGCAATCAGCCCCAGCATTTT

clone size: once
CDR3 length: 17
D gene: TRBD1
V gene: TRBV5-1
J gene: TRBJ1-2
CDR3 protein: CASSLRGQGAGDYGYTF
CDR3 DNA: TGCGCCAGCAGCTTACGAGGACAGGGGGCTGGGGACTATGGCTACACCTTC

clone size: -
CDR3 length: 12
D gene: -
V gene: TRBV5-1
J gene: TRBJ1-1
CDR3 protein: CASSLGAYEAFF
CDR3 DNA: TGCGCCAGCAGCTTGGGCGCTTATGAAGCTTTCTTT

clone size: -
CDR3 length: 14
D gene: -
V gene: TRBV11-1
J gene: TRBJ2-2
CDR3 protein: CASSLVDSRGELFF
CDR3 DNA: TGTGCCAGCAGCTTAGTTGACAGCCGCGGGGAGCTGTTTTTT

clone size: -
CDR3 length: 16
D gene: TRBD1
V gene: TRBV11-3
J gene: TRBJ1-4
CDR3 protein: CASSFTGQGGYEKLFF
CDR3 DNA: TGTGCCAGCAGCTTCACGGGACAGGGGGGTTATGAAAAACTGTTTTTT

clone size: -
CDR3 length: 16
D gene: TRBD2
V gene: TRBV7-2
J gene: TRBJ2-7
CDR3 protein: CASSLLAGPGSYEQYF
CDR3 DNA: TGTGCCAGCAGCCTACTAGCGGGACCTGGCTCCTACGAGCAGTACTTC

clone size: -
CDR3 length: 23
D gene: TRBD2
V gene: TRBV15
J gene: TRBJ2-4
CDR3 protein: CATSSIKGSRLAGGPLAKNIQYF
CDR3 DNA: TGTGCCACCAGCAGCATCAAAGGTTCTCGACTAGCGGGGGGGCCCCTAGCCAAAAACATTCAGTACTTC

clone size: -
CDR3 length: 16
D gene: TRBD1
V gene: TRBV24-1
J gene: TRBJ1-1
CDR3 protein: CATRYHGGQGTTEAFF
CDR3 DNA: TGTGCCACCAGGTATCATGGGGGACAGGGGACCACTGAAGCTTTCTTT

clone size: -
CDR3 length: 17
D gene: -
V gene: TRBV21-1
J gene: TRBJ1-2
CDR3 protein: CASSIAPGQGADYGYTF
CDR3 DNA: TGTGCCAGCAGCATAGCTCCTGGGCAGGGGGCGGACTATGGCTACACCTTC

clone size: -
CDR3 length: 14
D gene: -
V gene: TRBV27
J gene: TRBJ1-5
CDR3 protein: CASSLYAGHQPQHF
CDR3 DNA: TGTGCCAGCAGTTTGTATGCGGGGCATCAGCCCCAGCATTTT

clone size: -
CDR3 length: 15
D gene: TRBD1
V gene: TRBV7-8
J gene: TRBJ1-4
CDR3 protein: CASSLRDSRNEKLFF
CDR3 DNA: TGTGCCAGCAGCCTGCGGGACAGCCGTAATGAAAAACTGTTTTTT

clone size: -
CDR3 length: 13
D gene: TRBD1
V gene: TRBV29-1
J gene: TRBJ1-2
CDR3 protein: CSVEGTGHSGYTF
CDR3 DNA: TGCAGCGTTGAAGGGACAGGGCACAGTGGCTACACCTTC

clone size: -
CDR3 length: 15
D gene: TRBD1
V gene: TRBV7-6
J gene: TRBJ2-1
CDR3 protein: CASSFLDRGYNEQFF
CDR3 DNA: TGTGCCAGCAGCTTCCTAGACAGGGGCTACAATGAGCAGTTCTTC

clone size: once
CDR3 length: 13
D gene: TRBD2
V gene: TRBV29-1
J gene: TRBJ2-5
CDR3 protein: CSSAKAGVETQYF
CDR3 DNA: TGCAGCTCCGCCAAAGCGGGAGTAGAGACCCAGTACTTC

clone size: -
CDR3 length: 13
D gene: -
V gene: TRBV15
J gene: TRBJ2-2
CDR3 protein: CATSRDLSGELFF
CDR3 DNA: TGTGCCACCAGCAGAGATCTGTCCGGGGAGCTGTTTTTT

clone size: -
CDR3 length: 16
D gene: -
V gene: TRBV9
J gene: TRBJ1-5
CDR3 protein: CASSVGPSPSNQPQHF
CDR3 DNA: TGTGCCAGCAGCGTAGGGCCATCTCCTAGCAATCAGCCCCAGCATTTT

clone size: once
CDR3 length: 16
D gene: TRBD1
V gene: TRBV28
J gene: TRBJ1-2
CDR3 protein: CASSGTGGAVNYGYTF
CDR3 DNA: TGTGCCAGCAGTGGTACAGGGGGCGCCGTTAACTATGGCTACACCTTC

clone size: -
CDR3 length: 15
D gene: -
V gene: TRBV7-2
J gene: TRBJ1-5
CDR3 protein: CASSLYPPLGGPQHF
CDR3 DNA: TGTGCCAGCAGCTTATACCCCCCGCTAGGAGGGCCCCAGCATTTT

clone size: -
CDR3 length: 16
D gene: TRBD1
V gene: TRBV9
J gene: TRBJ2-2
CDR3 protein: CASSVAWDSRTGELFF
CDR3 DNA: TGTGCCAGCAGCGTAGCATGGGACAGCCGGACCGGGGAGCTGTTTTTT

clone size: -
CDR3 length: 14
D gene: -
V gene: TRBV7-9
J gene: TRBJ1-4
CDR3 protein: CASSLAGVGEKLFF
CDR3 DNA: TGTGCCAGCAGCTTAGCAGGGGTCGGTGAAAAACTGTTTTTT

clone size: once
CDR3 length: 14
D gene: -
V gene: TRBV6-2/TRBV6-3
J gene: TRBJ2-7
CDR3 protein: CASSSPRTSYEQYF
CDR3 DNA: TGTGCCAGCAGTAGCCCGAGGACTTCCTACGAGCAGTACTTC

clone size: -
CDR3 length: 14
D gene: TRBD1
V gene: TRBV3-1/TRBV3-2
J gene: TRBJ1-1
CDR3 protein: CASSQDGAGGRAFF
CDR3 DNA: TGTGCCAGCAGCCAAGATGGGGCAGGGGGAAGAGCTTTCTTT

clone size: -
CDR3 length: 16
D gene: TRBD1
V gene: TRBV9
J gene: TRBJ1-2
CDR3 protein: CASSVERTGDRYGYTF
CDR3 DNA: TGTGCCAGCAGCGTAGAGAGGACAGGGGATCGTTATGGCTACACCTTC

clone size: -
CDR3 length: 17
D gene: -
V gene: TRBV4-3
J gene: TRBJ1-2
CDR3 protein: CASSQDLSGRTHYGYTF
CDR3 DNA: TGCGCCAGCAGCCAAGATTTATCCGGACGGACACACTATGGCTACACCTTC

clone size: -
CDR3 length: 14
D gene: -
V gene: TRBV29-1
J gene: TRBJ2-2
CDR3 protein: CSVGRNLDIGELFF
CDR3 DNA: TGCAGCGTTGGCCGTAATCTTGACATCGGGGAGCTGTTTTTT

clone size: -
CDR3 length: 12
D gene: -
V gene: TRBV12-3/TRBV12-4
J gene: TRBJ2-5
CDR3 protein: CASSGVQETQYF
CDR3 DNA: TGTGCCAGCAGCGGGGTCCAAGAGACCCAGTACTTC